This TCR beta chain was retrieved from a study of blood T cell repertoires in COVID-19. As for the study in general: Sites in the United States, Italy and Spain provided acute and convalescent COVID-19 samples. The cDNA or gDNA used as material had been derived from T cells, B-cell-depleted T cells, or PBMCs.

The table lists this clone with a few counts. The CDR3 spans 14 residues. Trimming took 8 bases from V and 2 from J, leaving 17 bases between them. The germline gives CDR1 SGHRS, CDR2 YFSETQ. Original handling: The assay estimated nucleated cells by amplifying reference gene primers. Profiling relied on immunoSEQ multiplex PCR, and the TCRdb table lists in-frame clones only, not all of them. V, J and clone size were drawn from that table, and D and trimming were deduced from the DNA. The repertoire includes over 150,000 clones, more than 60% of them detected once, and around 12% sits in the top ten. The source of this sequence is a woman in her fifties or sixties with acute or convalescent COVID-19. The chain has TRBV5-1 and TRBJ2-7; D is perhaps TRBD1 (6 bases). The sequencing input was peripheral blood. The CDR3 protein is CASRTENPPYEQYF. As DNA, the CDR3 is TGCGCCAGTAGGACAGAAAACCCCCCCTACGAGCAGTACTTC.